Listed below are T cell receptor beta chains from one sample, sequenced in a study of shared clonotypes between healthy human individuals. TCRdb keeps only in-frame clones here, not all; method: immunoSEQ multiplex PCR. The repertoire includes 550,000 to 850,000 clones, approximately 79% of them detected once, and under 2% sits in the top ten. The sequenced material came from memory CD4+ T cells sorted from blood. Receptor source: a woman in her 30s in good health. Both conserved end residues are part of each CDR3. The D gene is left open where the match is weak. Clone size appears in some rows only: once, few, many, or a class for an expanded clone.

length	D	V	J	size	CDR3
14	.	TRBV2	TRBJ2-2	.	CASRPVTNTGELFF
17	.	TRBV18	TRBJ2-6	few	CASSPLGGASGANVLTF
14	.	TRBV6-1	TRBJ1-5	.	CASSEQGGNQPQHF
16	TRBD1	TRBV29-1	TRBJ2-1	once	CSVEGGATGGSDEQFF
15	TRBD2	TRBV5-4	TRBJ2-5	.	CASSRVAGGQETQYF
13	.	TRBV2	TRBJ1-2	.	CASSETGFYGYTF
14	.	TRBV27	TRBJ2-7	.	CASSLGGGHREQYF
13	.	TRBV2	TRBJ2-5	.	CASSRETAETQYF
13	.	TRBV7-2	TRBJ2-5	.	CASSLLYGETQYF
15	.	TRBV14	TRBJ2-7	.	CASSLTIAGTSEQYF
13	.	TRBV6-1	TRBJ2-4	.	CASSIPERNIQYF
13	.	TRBV30	TRBJ2-7	.	CAWSVAGTDEQYF
17	TRBD2	TRBV19	TRBJ2-1	.	CASSRLAGPVDYNEQFF
14	.	TRBV5-1	TRBJ1-1	.	CASREVYMNTEAFF
19	TRBD2	TRBV9	TRBJ2-1	few	CASSVTYGGRAGNYNEQFF
15	TRBD1	TRBV19	TRBJ2-3	.	CASSTPGTGINTQYF
12	.	TRBV29-1	TRBJ1-2	.	CSSRQDYYGYTF
16	.	TRBV4-1	TRBJ2-1	.	CASSQIGSSNYNEQFF
16	TRBD2	TRBV4-1	TRBJ2-6	few	CASSQDPSSGGEVLTF
15	.	TRBV11-2	TRBJ1-4	.	CASSGRGSTNEKLFF
13	.	TRBV6-5	TRBJ1-2	.	CASSYLRRGGYTF
13	.	TRBV7-3	TRBJ1-5	.	CASSKNGGEPQHF
14	TRBD1	TRBV29-1	TRBJ1-6	.	CSVREGTGNSPLHF
13	.	TRBV28	TRBJ1-2	.	CASTVAGYYGYTF
14	TRBD1	TRBV7-2	TRBJ1-1	few	CASSLAGTGTEAFF
17	TRBD2	TRBV11-2	TRBJ2-5	few	CASSLATSGRAQETQYF
15	.	TRBV28	TRBJ2-7	.	CASSSPLSASYEQYF
14	.	TRBV10-3	TRBJ2-3	.	CAIGGTISTDTQYF
14	TRBD1	TRBV7-2	TRBJ2-7	.	CASSSAGGNYEQYF
19	TRBD2	TRBV4-1	TRBJ2-7	.	CASSFRTGLAGSGLYEQYF
14	TRBD2	TRBV10-3	TRBJ2-5	.	CAISPGGRAETQYF
14	TRBD1	TRBV9	TRBJ1-2	.	CASSQGTALGGYTF
14	.	TRBV7-2	TRBJ1-3	.	CASSLAGAGNTIYF
16	.	TRBV11-2	TRBJ2-1	.	CASSLSGGAQDNEQFF
13	.	TRBV5-4	TRBJ1-5	.	CASSVDSNQPQHF
17	TRBD1	TRBV18	TRBJ1-3	.	CASSPELTGSAGNTIYF
14	.	TRBV5-6	TRBJ1-1	.	CASSGGTANTEAFF
13	.	TRBV28	TRBJ2-7	.	CASGGQTPYEQYF
15	TRBD2	TRBV5-1	TRBJ2-7	.	CASSLGGSSSYEQYF
17	TRBD2	TRBV18	TRBJ2-2	.	CASSPFAGASNTGELFF
14	TRBD1	TRBV28	TRBJ1-2	.	CASTVGTGVDGYTF
14	.	TRBV10-2	TRBJ2-3	.	CATLWAGGTDTQYF
15	TRBD1	TRBV5-1	TRBJ1-4	few	CASSLGDRDAEKLFF
13	.	TRBV11-2	TRBJ1-1	.	CASSLDSRDGAFF
14	.	TRBV5-3	TRBJ2-7	.	CARSLGVHRHEQYF
13	.	TRBV15	TRBJ2-2	few	CATSRDQAGELFF
15	.	TRBV5-1	TRBJ1-4	.	CASRYQGITNEKLFF
14	.	TRBV11-3	TRBJ2-2	.	CASSEARGAGELFF
14	.	TRBV4-1	TRBJ2-7	.	CASSHRDRAYEQYF
14	.	TRBV27	TRBJ2-7	once	CASSNRVLSYEQYF
13	.	TRBV30	TRBJ1-5	.	CAWSSTGDQPQHF
14	.	TRBV19	TRBJ1-5	.	CASSARPFNQPQHF
14	.	TRBV5-1	TRBJ1-1	.	CASSSAGLNTEAFF